These 23 T cell receptor beta chains originate from one sample sequenced in a study of CD4 T cells in relation to SARS-CoV-2 and coronaviruses. Unexposed donor CD4+ T cells date from about 2011-2018, before the COVID-19 pandemic. Here immunoSEQ multiplex PCR was the method, and the copy in TCRdb shows in-frame clones only, minus some. The sample lists about 68,000 clones; approximately 95% were seen once. What was sequenced was naive CD4+ T cells from PBMCs. Subset described: naive CD4+ T cells isolated by negative enrichment. The receptors were gathered from a human donor in good health.

CDR3 DNA: TGTGCCAGCAGCTTAGCGTTAGGTGCAGGTTCAGATACGCAGTATTTT. This translates into CASSLALGAGSDTQYF. J is TRBJ2-3 and V is TRBV7-2; D is unclear. Germline V gene sequence: CDR1 SGHTA, CDR2 FQGNSA. V lost 0 bases and J lost 4, with 14 bases in between. The CDR3 loop spans 16 amino acids. Full variable domain (remainder filled in from reference TRBV7-2 and TRBJ2-3): GAGVSQSPSNKVTEKGKDVELRCDPISGHTALYWYRQSLGQGLEFLIYFQGNSAPDKSGLPSDRFSAERTGGSVSTLTIQRTQQEDSAVYLCASSLALGAGSDTQYFGPGTRLTVL.

This sequence joins TRBV9 and TRBJ2-3; maybe TRBD2 (5 bases). The CDR3 runs 15 residues. With 4 bases removed from V and 0 bases from J, the gap between germline ends came to 12 bases. CDR1 and CDR2 from the germline V gene are SGDLS and YYNGEE. The chain's CDR3 is CASSPRTHSTDTQYF. In DNA, the CDR3 is TGTGCCAGCAGCCCCCGGACTCATAGCACAGATACGCAGTATTTT.

The V and J genes are TRBV12-3 or TRBV12-4 and TRBJ2-3; D gene ambiguous. CDR3 length: 11 amino acids. Trimming took 3 bases from V and 7 from J, leaving 5 bases between them. CDR3 residues: CASSLWNTQYF. Written as DNA, the CDR3 is TGTGCCAGCAGTTTGTGGAATACGCAGTATTTT.

The chain combines TRBV4-3 with TRBJ1-1; D is possibly TRBD1 (5 bases). CDR3 length equals 13 residues. The germline V and J ends were trimmed by 1 base and 8 bases, with 11 bases remaining between them. The germline V gene has CDR1 LGHNA and CDR2 YSLEER. The CDR3 here is CASSQVRVAEAFF. The CDR3, as DNA: TGCGCCAGCAGCCAAGTCAGGGTGGCGGAAGCTTTCTTT.

J is TRBJ2-3 and V is TRBV30; weak D call: TRBD2 (6 bases). The V gene's germline CDR1 is GTSNPN and CDR2 SVGIG (reference sequence). The CDR3 consists of 13 residues. The V and J ends lost 3 bases and 0 bases respectively, with 7 bases between them. CDR3 region: CAWRRDSTDTQYF. CDR3 coding DNA: TGTGCCTGGAGGCGGGACAGCACAGATACGCAGTATTTT.

This chain uses TRBV24-1 with TRBJ2-1, with TRBD1 identical over 11 bases. This CDR3 spans 19 amino acids. CDR1 KGHDR and CDR2 SFDVKD come from the germline V gene. With V trimmed by 3 bases and J by 9 bases, 18 bases remained unmatched. The CDR3 is CATSDPRGQGGMVVVEQFF. The DNA for the CDR3 is TGTGCCACCAGTGATCCGCGGGGACAGGGGGGGATGGTGGTTGTTGAGCAGTTCTTC.

The chain employs TRBV5-1 and TRBJ2-7; D remains unclear. Trimming took off 2 bases at V and 6 bases at J, with 12 bases between the two ends. From germline, CDR1 is SGHRS and CDR2 YFSETQ. The CDR3 is 13 residues long. The CDR3 reads CASSFSPRGEQYF. The CDR3 bases are TGCGCCAGCAGCTTTTCCCCGCGAGGCGAGCAGTACTTC.

The chain carries TRBV10-2 and TRBJ2-1; D is undetermined. Trimming took off 6 bases at V and 4 bases at J, with 4 bases between the two ends. Germline V gene data show CDR1 as WSHSY and CDR2 as SAAADI. This CDR3 spans 11 amino acids. DNA of the CDR3: TGCGCCAGCAGCTTTTACAATGAGCAGTTCTTC. Protein: CASSFYNEQFF.

J is TRBJ2-1 and V is TRBV7-2; D might be TRBD2 (5 bases). Germline CDR1 is SGHTA and CDR2 is FQGNSA. V gave up 5 bases and J gave up 5 bases, with 25 bases separating them. The CDR3 is made up of 18 amino acids. This chain's CDR3 is CASSRRGSIGIFHNEQFF. DNA for the CDR3: TGTGCCAGCAGCCGTCGCGGTTCGATCGGGATTTTCCACAATGAGCAGTTCTTC.

The rearrangement joins TRBV29-1 to TRBJ1-4; perhaps TRBD1 as D (5 bases). The CDR3 extends over 14 amino acids. Germline V lookup: CDR1 SQVTM, CDR2 ANQGSEA. Trimming cost V 7 bases and J 3 bases, with 15 bases left between them. The CDR3 nucleotides are TGCAGCGCTCGAAACCGGGGCCCTAATGAAAAACTGTTTTTT. Residues: CSARNRGPNEKLFF.

The chain joins TRBV19 to TRBJ1-6; D not certain. Between the trimmed V and J ends, which lost 5 bases and 4 bases, there was a span of 15 bases. CDR3 length: 16 residues. Germline-derived CDR1 and CDR2 are LNHDA and SQIVND (reference sequence). CDR3: CASSSQRTTYNSPLHF. CDR3 sequence (DNA): TGTGCCAGTAGTTCGCAACGGACCACTTATAATTCACCCCTCCACTTT.

The V and J genes are TRBV7-2 and TRBJ2-7; D unresolved. The V end lost 2 bases, the J end lost 1 base, and 12 bases lay between the germline ends. This CDR3 spans 15 amino acids. Germline-derived CDR1 and CDR2 are SGHTA and FQGNSA. This chain's CDR3 is CASSLILRSSYEQYF. The CDR3 DNA reads as TGTGCCAGCAGCTTAATTCTAAGGAGTTCCTACGAGCAGTACTTC. The full variable domain, with the rest looked up from reference TRBV7-2 and TRBJ2-7, is GAGVSQSPSNKVTEKGKDVELRCDPISGHTALYWYRQSLGQGLEFLIYFQGNSAPDKSGLPSDRFSAERTGGSVSTLTIQRTQQEDSAVYLCASSLILRSSYEQYFGPGTRLTVT.

The chain combines TRBV6-5 with TRBJ1-2, with D possibly TRBD1 on 5 matching bases. Germline CDR1 reads MNHEY; CDR2 reads SVGAGI. The CDR3 has 14 amino acids. The ends were cut back, 6 bases at V and 3 bases at J, with 14 bases in the middle. The DNA of the CDR3 is TGTGCCAGCAGGGGGGTGGGGTTGGACTATGGCTACACCTTC. This gives the protein CASRGVGLDYGYTF.

This chain links TRBV28 with TRBJ2-1; TRBD1 matches 7 bases. Unmatched junction bases numbered 12, after V lost 7 bases and J lost 6 bases. Looked up from germline, CDR1 is MDHEN and CDR2 is SYDVKM. The CDR3 has 15 amino acids. The CDR3 coding sequence is TGTGCCAGCACTCTACAGGGGATTGCCTCCAATGAGCAGTTCTTC. Its translation is CASTLQGIASNEQFF.

The chain recombines TRBV5-6 with TRBJ2-7; D not certain. Looked up from germline, CDR1 is SGHDT and CDR2 is YYEEEE. The CDR3 is 14 residues long. Trimming pared 2 bases from V and 2 bases from J, leaving 11 bases between. The CDR3 spells CASSFAPNTYEQYF. The CDR3 DNA reads TGTGCCAGCAGCTTTGCTCCGAATACCTACGAGCAGTACTTC. The variable domain in full, completed from reference TRBV5-6 and TRBJ2-7, reads DAGVTQSPTHLIKTRGQQVTLRCSPKSGHDTVSWYQQALGQGPQFIFQYYEEEERQRGNFPDRFSGHQFPNYSSELNVNALLLGDSALYLCASSFAPNTYEQYFGPGTRLTVT.

The chain carries TRBV10-3 and TRBJ1-4; a possible D gene is TRBD1 (5 bases). CDR1 is ENHRY and CDR2 is SYGVKD in the germline V gene. Deletions cut 0 bases from V and 5 bases from J, with 7 bases between. CDR3 size: 14 residues. DNA of the CDR3: TGTGCCATCAGTGAGTCGAAGGGGAATGAAAAACTGTTTTTT. It is translated as CAISESKGNEKLFF.

The chain has TRBV5-1 and TRBJ2-2; D unclear. V lost 0 bases and J 3 bases, leaving 6 bases between the germline ends. This CDR3 is built from 14 residues. Germline V CDR1 and CDR2: SGHRS, YFSETQ. The CDR3 DNA follows: TGCGCCAGCAGCTTGGAAATGGACACCGGGGAGCTGTTTTTT. Residues: CASSLEMDTGELFF.

J is TRBJ2-1 and V is TRBV18, with D possibly being TRBD2 (5 bases). V was shortened by 3 bases and J by 10 bases, with 16 bases between the two germline ends. Germline V gene data show CDR1 as KGHSH and CDR2 as LQKENI. There are 14 residues in the CDR3. CDR3 bases: TGTGCCAGCTCACCCACACAAGACGGAGGCGAGCAGTTCTTC. It codes for CASSPTQDGGEQFF.

This clone was counted once. The chain carries TRBV6-5 and TRBJ1-1, with D unclear. From germline, CDR1 is MNHEY and CDR2 SVGAGI. The CDR3 length is 13 residues. V was pared by 8 bases and J by 2 bases, with 12 bases between. The CDR3 coding sequence is TGTGCCAGCTCCATCCTTGATAACACTGAAGCTTTCTTT. Translating gives CASSILDNTEAFF.

The chain recombines TRBV24-1 with TRBJ1-6; D not resolved. The CDR3 spans 15 residues. The V end was cut by 4 bases, the J end by 9 bases, with 15 bases between. Looked up from germline, CDR1 is KGHDR and CDR2 is SFDVKD. The CDR3 region has the DNA TGTGCCACCAGTGAACCAGGTTTGGGGAGTTCACCCCTCCACTTT. Residues: CATSEPGLGSSPLHF.

The rearrangement joins TRBV9 to TRBJ2-7; 8 nucleotides match TRBD1. J lost 2 bases, V lost 7 bases, and 8 bases had no gene match. This CDR3 has 14 residues. Germline V CDR1 and CDR2: SGDLS, YYNGEE. In DNA form, the CDR3 reads TGTGCCAGCGGCAGGACAGGGCAGGCCTACGAGCAGTACTTC. It encodes CASGRTGQAYEQYF.

The V and J genes are TRBV18 and TRBJ2-1; 12 bases line up with TRBD2. The trim removed 6 bases at V and 8 bases at J, leaving 8 bases unmatched. Germline CDR1 and CDR2: KGHSH and LQKENI. The CDR3 has 15 amino acids. Written as DNA, the CDR3 is TGTGCCAGCTCGCGCGGACTAGCGGGATTGGATGAGCAGTTCTTC. This encodes CASSRGLAGLDEQFF.

The chain couples TRBV3-1 (or the pseudogene TRBV3-2) to TRBJ2-3; 13 nucleotides align to TRBD2. This CDR3 comprises 19 residues. CDR1 LGHDT and CDR2 YNNKEL come from the germline V gene (reference sequence). V shed 2 bases and J 4 bases; nucleotides not matched to a gene: 12. The CDR3 bases are TGTGCCAGCAGCCAAATCCTCCCGGGACTAGCGGGAACCGCAGATACGCAGTATTTT. Its translation: CASSQILPGLAGTADTQYF.